This is a list of T cell receptor beta chains from one sample in a study of shared clonotypes between healthy human individuals. Assay: immunoSEQ multiplex PCR; the TCRdb copy retains only in-frame clones and omits some. The data contain a few hundred thousand clones, 50% to 75% of them singletons. The sample comprised memory CD4+ T cells sorted from blood. The receptors originated from a man aged 30-40 years in good health. The conserved cysteine and the conserved F or W are not part of the CDR3 here.

cdr3_aa: ASSAGGVYGYT
v_call: TRBV6-1

cdr3_aa: ASSTRQELAKNIQY
v_call: TRBV5-6

cdr3_aa: ASSHGTSGYTDTQY
v_call: TRBV14

cdr3_aa: ASSPQGVGPQH
v_call: TRBV19

cdr3_aa: ASSFTSGRAEQY
v_call: TRBV27

cdr3_aa: ASTRTSDSNQPQH
v_call: TRBV19

cdr3_aa: ASSFGSGQGLYEQY
v_call: TRBV5-1

cdr3_aa: ATAPGNYEQY
v_call: TRBV11-2

cdr3_aa: ASSFLQTGYT
v_call: TRBV7-9

cdr3_aa: SVSGGRAWNEQF
v_call: TRBV29-1

cdr3_aa: ASSAGSLGNTEAF
v_call: TRBV9

cdr3_aa: ASSLRTGGVLYEQY
v_call: TRBV23-1

cdr3_aa: ASSLVGGRDYNEQF
v_call: TRBV5-6

cdr3_aa: ASRVSQGTYSNQPQH
v_call: TRBV28

cdr3_aa: ASRHTSLNEQF
v_call: TRBV28

cdr3_aa: ASSLIPLQGSNTEAF
v_call: TRBV27

cdr3_aa: SVGTSGSDTDTQY
v_call: TRBV29-1